The 30 T cell receptor beta chains below come from one sample, sequenced in a study of blood T cell repertoires in COVID-19. Clones were read by immunoSEQ multiplex PCR, and TCRdb kept only the in-frame ones, dropping some. The repertoire consists of about 220,000 clones, with approximately 90% occurring once and the leading ten covering roughly 3.7%. Sequencing was performed on PBMCs or T cells enriched from blood (not recorded which). The receptors come from a woman aged 18-30 years in a cohort exposed to, infected with or recovered from COVID-19 (not recorded which).

V is TRBV7-2 and J is TRBJ2-5; 7 bases align to TRBD1. V dropped 2 bases and J dropped 5; count of bases not matched to a gene: 5. The germline V gene encodes CDR1 SGHTA and CDR2 FQGNSA. The CDR3 is made up of 14 amino acids. The CDR3: CASSLRGPDETQYF. CDR3 DNA sequence: TGTGCCAGCAGCTTAAGGGGGCCGGACGAGACCCAGTACTTC.

The V gene is TRBV3-1 (or the pseudogene TRBV3-2), the J gene TRBJ1-6; unclear D gene. Germline V gene sequence: CDR1 LGHDT, CDR2 YNNKEL (reference sequence). CDR3 length: 15 amino acids. Trimming pared 0 bases from V and 9 bases from J, leaving 12 bases between. CDR3 DNA: TGTGCCAGCAGCCAAGAAACCGGTGCGAGTTCACCCCTCCACTTT. Translated: CASSQETGASSPLHF.

J is TRBJ2-7 and V is TRBV25-1; D not certain. The germline V gene encodes CDR1 MGHDK and CDR2 SYGVNS. This CDR3 region has 11 residues. Trimming took off 3 bases at V and 5 bases at J, with 5 bases between the two ends. The DNA of the CDR3 is TGTGCCAGCAGTGAGACACACGAGCAGTACTTC. This encodes CASSETHEQYF.

The chain uses TRBV6-1 and TRBJ2-1; D is unresolved. The CDR3 runs to 14 residues. Germline V gene lookup returns CDR1 MNHNS and CDR2 SASEGT. Trimming removed 1 base at V and 2 bases at J, with 6 bases between. The CDR3 loop reads CASSEVSAYNEQFF. The CDR3 DNA sequence: TGTGCCAGCAGTGAAGTATCTGCCTACAATGAGCAGTTCTTC.

This clone was recorded only once. The chain carries TRBV5-1 and TRBJ2-3, with 14 bases lining up with TRBD2. The CDR3 covers 16 residues. The V segment lost 4 bases and the J segment 4 bases; nucleotides outside the gene matches: 5. The germline V gene has CDR1 SGHRS and CDR2 YFSETQ. The CDR3 here is CASSATSGGGSDTQYF. The CDR3 DNA sequence: TGCGCCAGCAGCGCGACTAGCGGGGGGGGTTCAGATACGCAGTATTTT.

This chain links TRBV7-6 with TRBJ1-1, with 8 bases fitting TRBD1. The CDR3 is 15 amino acids. With V trimmed by 3 bases and J by 5 bases, 8 bases remained unmatched. The germline V gene encodes CDR1 SGHVS and CDR2 FNYEAQ. The CDR3 bases are TGTGCCAGCAGCTTGAGACAGGGGCTGGAGACTGAAGCTTTCTTT. Protein product: CASSLRQGLETEAFF.

V usage is TRBV28 and J usage is TRBJ2-1; 7 bases map to TRBD2. Germline loops: CDR1 MDHEN, CDR2 SYDVKM. The CDR3 covers 14 residues. Trimming cost V 7 bases and J 11 bases; bases outside gene matches: 14. CDR3 region: CASTSSPRGEKQFF. Written as DNA, the CDR3 is TGTGCCAGCACCTCTTCCCCTCGGGGGGAGAAGCAGTTCTTC.

The chain links TRBV7-9 to TRBJ1-2; D perhaps matches TRBD1 (6 bases). Per germline, CDR1 SEHNR and CDR2 FQNEAQ (reference sequence). Trimming stripped 2 bases from V and 8 bases from J, with 9 bases between. The length of the CDR3 is 12 residues. The CDR3 DNA follows: TGTGCCAGCAGCTTACGAGGGGGAGGCTACACCTTC. It is translated as CASSLRGGGYTF.

The chain carries TRBV28 and TRBJ2-3; TRBD2 aligns across 7 bases. The germline V gene has CDR1 MDHEN and CDR2 SYDVKM. The J segment lost 4 bases and the V segment lost 8 bases, leaving 3 bases of the junction unmatched. There are 12 residues in the CDR3. The CDR3 loop reads CASCAGADTQYF. As DNA, the CDR3 is TGTGCCAGCTGCGCGGGAGCAGATACGCAGTATTTT.

The rearrangement links TRBV11-1 to TRBJ1-1, with D possibly being TRBD1 (6 bases). Trimming cost V 5 bases and J 0 bases, with 13 bases left between them. This CDR3 has 15 amino acids. CDR1 is SGHAT, CDR2 FQDESV, per germline (reference sequence). The CDR3 loop is CASSRPDSMNTEAFF. The DNA of the CDR3 is TGTGCCAGCAGCCGTCCGGACAGTATGAACACTGAAGCTTTCTTT.

This chain links TRBV7-9 with TRBJ1-1; 8 bases match TRBD1. Germline V gene sequence: CDR1 SEHNR, CDR2 FQNEAQ (reference sequence). This CDR3 spans 15 amino acids. The J segment lost 3 bases and the V segment lost 7 bases, leaving 10 bases of the junction unmatched. The CDR3 sequence: CASTPDRGGDTEAFF. The CDR3 bases are TGTGCCAGCACCCCCGACAGGGGAGGGGACACTGAAGCTTTCTTT.

With regard to this clone: One end of the junction does not line up with germline, which may come from a read error. This chain links TRBV11-3 with TRBJ1-1; weak D call: TRBD1 (5 bases). Germline loops: CDR1 SGHNT, CDR2 YENEEA. The CDR3 is made up of 13 amino acids. The CDR3 sequence is CASSQSLDTEAFF. CDR3 DNA sequence: TGTGCCAGCAGCCAATCGCTGGACACCGAAGCTTTCTTT. The variable domain in full, completed from reference TRBV11-3 and TRBJ1-1, reads EAGVVQSPRYKIIEKKQPVAFWCNPISGHNTLYWYLQNLGQGPELLIRYENEEAVDDSQLPKDRFSAERLKGVDSTLKIQPAELGDSAVYLCASSQSLDTEAFFGQGTRLTVV.

V usage is TRBV4-1 and J usage is TRBJ1-2, with a tentative D call TRBD1 (5 bases). Germline V gene data show CDR1 as MGHRA and CDR2 as YSYEKL. V gave up 1 base and J gave up 8 bases, with 17 bases separating them. This CDR3 comprises 15 residues. The CDR3, as DNA: TGCGCCAGCAGCCAAGCCACGGGACTCCTTACAGGCTACACCTTC. Translated, it gives CASSQATGLLTGYTF.

The rearrangement uses TRBV27 and TRBJ1-3; D is perhaps TRBD1 (5 bases). The V end lost 4 bases, the J end lost 0 bases, and 10 bases lay between the germline ends. The CDR3 consists of 15 residues. Germline V CDR1 and CDR2: MNHEY, SMNVEV (reference sequence). The CDR3 coding sequence is TGTGCCAGCAGTTCGGGGGTCTTCTCTGGAAACACCATATATTTT. Residues: CASSSGVFSGNTIYF.

The V gene is TRBV5-4, the J gene TRBJ2-1; D remains ambiguous. The CDR3 spans 13 residues. The V end was cut by 0 bases, the J end by 5 bases, with 6 bases between. CDR1 is SGHNT, CDR2 YYREEE, per germline (reference sequence). Here the CDR3 reads CASSLVPNNEQFF. In DNA, the CDR3 is TGTGCCAGCAGCTTGGTCCCCAACAATGAGCAGTTCTTC.

This clone was counted a single time. The rearrangement uses TRBV19 and TRBJ1-1, with a tentative D call TRBD1 (6 bases). Germline CDR1 LNHDA, CDR2 SQIVND (reference sequence). The CDR3 sequence is 11 residues long. Deletions cut 0 bases from V and 11 bases from J, with 7 bases between. The CDR3 here is CASSIEGGAFF. The CDR3 DNA follows: TGTGCCAGTAGTATAGAAGGGGGTGCTTTCTTT.

The rearrangement joins TRBV14 to TRBJ1-1; unclear D gene. Per the germline V gene, CDR1 is SGHDN and CDR2 is FVKESK. The V end was cut by 6 bases, the J end by 1 base, with 9 bases between. CDR3 length equals 13 residues. The CDR3 here is CASSLTANTEAFF. DNA for the CDR3: TGTGCCAGCAGTCTCACAGCGAACACTGAAGCTTTCTTT.

The chain uses TRBV14 and TRBJ1-2, with 8 bases fitting TRBD1. The V gene end was trimmed by 1 base and the J gene end by 3 bases; junction bases not matched to a gene: 1. Germline V gene data show CDR1 as SGHDN and CDR2 as FVKESK. This CDR3 is 14 amino acids long. The CDR3 region is CASSQVQGDYGYTF. Here the CDR3 DNA reads TGTGCCAGCAGCCAAGTACAGGGGGACTATGGCTACACCTTC.

The chain employs TRBV2 and TRBJ2-5; no clear D gene. V was pared by 4 bases and J by 4 bases, with 19 bases between. The germline gives CDR1 SNHLY, CDR2 FYNNEI. The CDR3 runs to 16 residues. CDR3 DNA: TGTGCCAGCAGTGTTGGAATTGGCGGATCCACAGAGACCCAGTACTTC. This gives the protein CASSVGIGGSTETQYF.

This clone was seen more than once but under ten times. The gene calls are TRBV7-9 and TRBJ2-1; 7 bases are a match to TRBD2. Trimming at V came to 3 bases and at J to 2 bases, leaving 7 bases not matched to a gene. CDR3 length: 16 amino acids. The germline V gene encodes CDR1 SEHNR and CDR2 FQNEAQ (reference sequence). The CDR3 nucleotides read TGTGCCAGCAGCTTGGGCGGGAGAAGGGCCTACAATGAGCAGTTCTTC. Translated: CASSLGGRRAYNEQFF.

The CDR3: CASSYVAGTNTGELFF. As DNA, the CDR3 is TGTGCCAGCAGTTACGTGGCGGGAACGAACACCGGGGAGCTGTTTTTT. This sequence joins TRBV6-5 and TRBJ2-2; D is perhaps TRBD2 (6 bases). Germline CDR1 and CDR2: MNHEY and SVGAGI. V dropped 2 bases and J dropped 0 bases, with 10 bases sitting between them. This CDR3 contains 16 residues.

The chain couples TRBV24-1 to TRBJ2-1, with TRBD2 as a possible D gene (5 bases). V shed 4 bases and J shed 0 bases, with 9 bases lying between them. The germline gives CDR1 KGHDR, CDR2 SFDVKD. This CDR3 has 15 residues. CDR3 DNA: TGTGCCACCAGTGAGAGGGCCTTCTCCTACAATGAGCAGTTCTTC. Its protein is CATSERAFSYNEQFF.

The chain joins TRBV11-2 to TRBJ2-7; D is ambiguous. Germline lookup yields CDR1 SGHAT and CDR2 FQNNGV. Trimming removed 5 bases from V and 0 bases from J, with 5 bases in between. CDR3 length: 12 residues. The CDR3: CASSTNSYEQYF. The CDR3 DNA follows: TGTGCCAGCAGCACAAACTCCTACGAGCAGTACTTC.

The sample holds one count of this clone. V is TRBV28 and J is TRBJ1-2; the match to TRBD1 covers 7 bases. From germline, CDR1 is MDHEN and CDR2 SYDVKM. V was pared by 2 bases and J by 8 bases, with 17 bases of the junction left unmatched. The CDR3 has 17 amino acids. The CDR3, as DNA: TGTGCCAGCAGTTTACTATCAGTTACCGGGACAGCGTTGGGCTACACCTTC. Amino acid sequence: CASSLLSVTGTALGYTF.

The chain is built from TRBV12-3 or TRBV12-4 and TRBJ1-2, with D perhaps matching TRBD1 (6 bases). Trimming left V 5 bases short and J 6 bases short, with 10 bases between. There are 12 residues in the CDR3. The CDR3 nucleotides are TGTGCCAGCAGTCCAGGGGCGGATGGCTACACCTTC. It translates to CASSPGADGYTF.

This sequence joins TRBV2 and TRBJ2-5, with D possibly matching TRBD1 (5 bases). Germline V gene sequence: CDR1 SNHLY, CDR2 FYNNEI. The V gene lost 7 bases and the J gene lost 7 bases, with 13 bases spanning the gap. This CDR3 is built from 12 residues. The CDR3 reads CASNPTRGTQYF. CDR3 DNA: TGTGCCAGCAACCCGACAAGGGGGACCCAGTACTTC.

This clone was recorded only once. The rearrangement joins TRBV2 to TRBJ2-6; weak D call: TRBD2 (5 bases). The V and J ends lost 6 bases and 2 bases respectively, with 8 bases between them. Germline assignment: CDR1 SNHLY and CDR2 FYNNEI. CDR3 size: 14 residues. The CDR3 DNA follows: TGTGCCAGCAGAGAGGGCGCTGGGGCCAACGTCCTGACTTTC. It codes for CASREGAGANVLTF.

The chain carries TRBV18 and TRBJ2-7, with 7 positions matching TRBD1. The CDR3 has 17 residues. CDR1 and CDR2 from the germline V gene are KGHSH and LQKENI. V trimming: 3 bases; J trimming: 2 bases; junction bases outside the gene matches: 13. The CDR3 loop reads CASSPNYDRVPPYEQYF. The CDR3 bases are TGTGCCAGCTCACCCAACTACGACAGGGTGCCCCCCTACGAGCAGTACTTC.

The chain has TRBV3-1 (or the pseudogene TRBV3-2) and TRBJ1-1; 9 positions agree with TRBD1. CDR1 is LGHDT, CDR2 YNNKEL, per germline (reference sequence). V lost 4 bases and J lost 0; bases outside the gene matches: 3. The CDR3 covers 15 residues. The CDR3 coding sequence is TGTGCCAGCAGCCGGGACAGGGAGATGAACACTGAAGCTTTCTTT. It is translated as CASSRDREMNTEAFF.

The V call is TRBV11-3, the J call TRBJ2-1; 10 nucleotides agree with TRBD1. Germline assignment: CDR1 SGHNT and CDR2 YENEEA. V was pared by 3 bases and J by 3 bases, with 5 bases of the junction left unmatched. The CDR3 is 16 residues long. As DNA, the CDR3 is TGTGCCAGCAGCTTGTCCGGACAGGGGGTCTACAATGAGCAGTTCTTC. As protein: CASSLSGQGVYNEQFF.